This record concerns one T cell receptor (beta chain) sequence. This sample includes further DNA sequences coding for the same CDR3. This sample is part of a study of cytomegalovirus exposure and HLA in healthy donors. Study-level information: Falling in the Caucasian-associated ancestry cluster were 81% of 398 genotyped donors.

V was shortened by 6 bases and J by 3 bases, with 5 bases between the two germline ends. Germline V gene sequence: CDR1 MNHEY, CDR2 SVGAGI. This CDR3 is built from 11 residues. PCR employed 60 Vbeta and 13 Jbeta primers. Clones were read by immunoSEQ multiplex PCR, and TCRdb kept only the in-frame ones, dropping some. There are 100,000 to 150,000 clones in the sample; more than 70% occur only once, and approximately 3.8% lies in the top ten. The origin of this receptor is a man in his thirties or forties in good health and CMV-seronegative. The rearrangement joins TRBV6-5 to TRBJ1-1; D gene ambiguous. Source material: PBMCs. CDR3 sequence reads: CASSRDTEAFF. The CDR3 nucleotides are TGTGCCAGCAGCCGGGACACTGAAGCTTTCTTT.